This TCR beta chain derives from a study of beta chain features in type 1 diabetes. Findings and limits, study-wide: More deletions and fewer insertions at VDJ junctions were found in patients with type 1 diabetes.

In this sample, this clone turned up a few times. Its antigen is not identified. The whole isolated RNA underwent reverse transcription, so sequencing captured expressed TCRB transcripts. The method was immunoSEQ multiplex PCR; TCRdb's version includes in-frame clones alone and lacks a portion of them. The sample includes 900,000 or so clones, about a sixth of them seen just once. The V end lost 6 bases, the J end lost 6 bases, and 14 bases lay between the germline ends. Germline V gene data show CDR1 as SNHLY and CDR2 as FYNNEI. CDR3 size: 14 residues. V usage is TRBV2 and J usage is TRBJ2-2; tentatively, D is TRBD1 or TRBD2 (5 bases each). Material: naive CD4+ T cells from blood. This clonotype was obtained from a young woman in good health. DNA of the CDR3: TGTGCCAGCAGCCAAGACTGGGGGTCCGGGGAGCTGTTTTTT. Its translation: CASSQDWGSGELFF.